The rows below give T cell receptor beta chains drawn from one sample of a study of regulatory T cells in long-lasting Graves disease. TCRdb redid the calling of the multiplex PCR reads with MiXCR, one entry per CDR3 protein. The sample contains 300,000 to 350,000 distinct CDR3 sequences, 20% of which appear only once. Sample: peripheral blood mononuclear cells (PBMCs), taken when the disease was refractory, from a patient treated with antithyroid drugs. Receptor source: a female donor with Graves disease. The CDR3 runs from the conserved cysteine through the conserved F or W. A D gene is named only where the DNA matches it firmly. Size is stated for part of the rows, as once, few or many counts, or as a class when the clone is expanded.

clone_size | d_call | j_call | v_call | cdr3_nt | cdr3_aa
- | - | TRBJ1-2 | TRBV6-5 | TGTGCCAGCAGTTACTCGAGCATGGCCCGTGGCTACACCTTC | CASSYSSMARGYTF
- | - | TRBJ2-7 | TRBV3-1 | TGTGCCAGCAGCGAAGGACAGTCCTACGAGCAGTACTTC | CASSEGQSYEQYF
many | - | TRBJ1-1 | TRBV6-1 | TGTGCCACCAAACGCTACACTGAAGCTTTCTTT | CATKRYTEAFF
- | TRBD2 | TRBJ2-2 | TRBV10-1 | TGCGCCAGCAGGGGACTAGCGGGGAAGGGCGGGGAGCTGTTTTTT | CASRGLAGKGGELFF
many | - | TRBJ2-5 | TRBV20-1 | TGCAGTGCCAACTCTGCCCGCCCTGGGGAGACCCAGTACTTC | CSANSARPGETQYF
- | TRBD1 | TRBJ2-5 | TRBV5-1 | TGCGCCAGCAGCTGGGACAGCGAGACCCAGTACTTC | CASSWDSETQYF
many | TRBD1 | TRBJ1-1 | TRBV12-3/TRBV12-4 | TGTGCCAGCATTAGGACAGGGCCTAGCACTGAAGCTTTCTTT | CASIRTGPSTEAFF
- | - | TRBJ1-3 | TRBV18 | TGTGCCAGCTCACCCGGATCGGGGAACTCTGGAAACACCATATATTTT | CASSPGSGNSGNTIYF
many | - | TRBJ2-7 | TRBV28 | TGTGCCAGCAGTTTCTATTTTTCCCTCACCGACAGGATCCGCTACGAGCAGTACTTC | CASSFYFSLTDRIRYEQYF
many | - | TRBJ1-2 | TRBV6-1 | TGTGCCAGCAGTCCCAGGGAATACTATGGCTACACCTTC | CASSPREYYGYTF
- | - | TRBJ2-4 | TRBV6-1 | TGTGCCAGCAGACCGTATTTAGCCAAAAACATTCAGTACTTC | CASRPYLAKNIQYF
many | - | TRBJ1-6 | TRBV12-5 | TGTGCTAGTGGGGAACAGGGTTATAATTCACCCCTCCACTTT | CASGEQGYNSPLHF
few | TRBD2 | TRBJ2-3 | TRBV5-1 | TGCGCCAGCAGCTTGAAACTAGCGGGGGCGGATACGCAGTATTTT | CASSLKLAGADTQYF
few | TRBD1 | TRBJ2-5 | TRBV6-4 | TGTGCCAGCAGCCCCTCCGGGACAGGGGGGCAAGAGACCCAGTACTTC | CASSPSGTGGQETQYF
many | - | TRBJ1-4 | TRBV6-1 | TGTGCCAGCAGTGGACCGCGTCGGACAACTAATGAAAAACTGTTTTTT | CASSGPRRTTNEKLFF
few | - | TRBJ2-5 | TRBV18 | TGTGCCAGCTCACCAGTGGCGCAGCAAGAGACCCAGTACTTC | CASSPVAQQETQYF
- | - | TRBJ1-2 | TRBV7-2 | TGTGCCAGCAGCTCTAGGGGGGGCAGTAACTATGGCTACACCTTC | CASSSRGGSNYGYTF
- | - | TRBJ2-1 | TRBV12-3/TRBV12-4 | TGTGCCAGCAGTTTTGCGGGGAATGAGCAGTTCTTC | CASSFAGNEQFF
few | TRBD1 | TRBJ1-2 | TRBV7-9 | TGTGCCAGCAGCTTAGAGCGGACAGGGAGAGGCTACACCTTC | CASSLERTGRGYTF
- | - | TRBJ2-7 | TRBV4-1 | TGCGCCAGCAGCGTGGGGACGGAGGGCTACGAGCAGTACTTC | CASSVGTEGYEQYF
- | - | TRBJ1-2 | TRBV5-1 | TGCGCCAGCAGCTTGGGGGATAATCGGGGCTATGGCTACACCTTC | CASSLGDNRGYGYTF
- | TRBD2 | TRBJ2-2 | TRBV7-8 | TGTGCCAGCAGCGCCGGACTAGCGGGGGCCGCTAGAGTGAACACCGGGGAGCTGTTTTTT | CASSAGLAGAARVNTGELFF
- | - | TRBJ2-2 | TRBV20-1 | TGCAGTGCTAGTCACCGGAGCACCGGGGAGCTGTTTTTT | CSASHRSTGELFF
few | - | TRBJ2-2 | TRBV27 | TGTGCCAGCAGTTTTAGTAAGGGGCCCGGGGAGCTGTTTTTT | CASSFSKGPGELFF
many | - | TRBJ2-5 | TRBV7-3 | TGTGCCAGCAGCTTAGGGCCGGGTGGGGAGACCCAGTACTTC | CASSLGPGGETQYF
few | TRBD2 | TRBJ2-4 | TRBV5-1 | TGCGCCAGCAGCCCATCCGGGACTAGCGGAGACTTAGCCAAAAACATTCAGTACTTC | CASSPSGTSGDLAKNIQYF
many | - | TRBJ1-2 | TRBV12-3/TRBV12-4 | TGTGCCAGCAGCTTCGGGAATTATGGCTACACCTTC | CASSFGNYGYTF
- | TRBD1 | TRBJ1-5 | TRBV20-1 | TGCAGTGCTAACAGGGGGGAAAGCAATCAGCCCCAGCATTTT | CSANRGESNQPQHF
few | - | TRBJ1-3 | TRBV3-1 | TGTGCCAGCAGCCAAGGAGGAGCCGCTGGAAACACCATATATTTT | CASSQGGAAGNTIYF
few | - | TRBJ2-5 | TRBV5-1 | TGCGCCAGCAGCTTGGCCGAGTTCGGCGGGGAGACCCAGTACTTC | CASSLAEFGGETQYF
- | - | TRBJ1-2 | TRBV19 | TGTGCCAGTAGTGATAGGTTGGACTATGGCTACACCTTC | CASSDRLDYGYTF
few | TRBD2 | TRBJ2-1 | TRBV2 | TGTGCCAGCAGTCCGGGACTAGCCTATGAGCAGTTCTTC | CASSPGLAYEQFF
few | - | TRBJ1-1 | TRBV5-5 | TGTGCCAGCAGCTTGGGCCTAAAGAACACTGAAGCTTTCTTT | CASSLGLKNTEAFF
many | TRBD2 | TRBJ2-7 | TRBV30 | TGTGCCTGGAGACGCGGGGGCTACGAGCAGTACTTC | CAWRRGGYEQYF
many | TRBD1 | TRBJ1-5 | TRBV5-1 | TGCGCCAGCAGCTTGGCAGGGGGCGCGGGTCAGCCCCAGCATTTT | CASSLAGGAGQPQHF
- | - | TRBJ1-1 | TRBV28 | TGTGCCAGCAGTGCGCAGGGAATCGGAGCTTTCTTT | CASSAQGIGAFF
many | - | TRBJ2-7 | TRBV11-2 | TGTGCCAGCAGCTCAGAGGGCAGATCGGACTACGAGCAGTACTTC | CASSSEGRSDYEQYF
many | - | TRBJ2-7 | TRBV28 | TGTGCCAGCAGTTTAATCTCCCTAGCTGTCGAGCAGTACTTC | CASSLISLAVEQYF
few | - | TRBJ2-4 | TRBV7-9 | TGTGCCAGCAGCTTATCCACAGAGTTTGGGCAGGGACCAAACATTCAGTACTTC | CASSLSTEFGQGPNIQYF